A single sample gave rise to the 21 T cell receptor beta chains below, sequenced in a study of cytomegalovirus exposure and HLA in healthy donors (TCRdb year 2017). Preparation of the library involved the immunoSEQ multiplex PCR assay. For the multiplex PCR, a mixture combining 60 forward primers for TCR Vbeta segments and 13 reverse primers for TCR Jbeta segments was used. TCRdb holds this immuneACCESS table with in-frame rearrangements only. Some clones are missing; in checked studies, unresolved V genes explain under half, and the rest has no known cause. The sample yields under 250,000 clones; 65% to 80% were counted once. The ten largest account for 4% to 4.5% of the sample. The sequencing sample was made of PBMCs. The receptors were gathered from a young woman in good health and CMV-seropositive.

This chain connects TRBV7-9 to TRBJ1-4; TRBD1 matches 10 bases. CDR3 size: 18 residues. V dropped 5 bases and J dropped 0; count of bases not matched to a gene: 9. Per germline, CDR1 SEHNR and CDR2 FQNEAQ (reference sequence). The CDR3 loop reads CASSTLRDRGATNEKLFF. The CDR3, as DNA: TGTGCCAGCAGCACTCTCCGGGACAGGGGCGCAACTAATGAAAAACTGTTTTTT.

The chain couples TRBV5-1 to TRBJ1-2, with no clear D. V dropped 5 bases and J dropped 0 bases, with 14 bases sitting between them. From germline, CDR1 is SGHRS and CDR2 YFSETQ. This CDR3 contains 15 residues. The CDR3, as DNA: TGCGCCAGCAGTAGTTCATATCTTTCTAACTATGGCTACACCTTC. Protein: CASSSSYLSNYGYTF.

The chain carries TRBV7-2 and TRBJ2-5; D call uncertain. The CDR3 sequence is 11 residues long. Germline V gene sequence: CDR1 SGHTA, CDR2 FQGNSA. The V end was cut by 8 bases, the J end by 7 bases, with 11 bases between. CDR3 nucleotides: TGTGCCAGCGCGCTAGTGTCGACCCAGTACTTC. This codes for CASALVSTQYF. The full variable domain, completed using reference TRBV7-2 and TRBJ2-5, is GAGVSQSPSNKVTEKGKDVELRCDPISGHTALYWYRQSLGQGLEFLIYFQGNSAPDKSGLPSDRFSAERTGGSVSTLTIQRTQQEDSAVYLCASALVSTQYFGPGTRLLVL.

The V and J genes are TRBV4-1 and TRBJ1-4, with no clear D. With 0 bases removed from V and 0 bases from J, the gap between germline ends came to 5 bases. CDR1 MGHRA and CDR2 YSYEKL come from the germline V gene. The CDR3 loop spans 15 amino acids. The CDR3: CASSQDGSTNEKLFF. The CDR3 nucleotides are TGCGCCAGCAGCCAAGACGGGTCAACTAATGAAAAACTGTTTTTT.

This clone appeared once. CDR3 sequence: CASSLGIEMWTQYF. The CDR3 nucleotides are TGTGCCAGCAGCCTCGGGATCGAAATGTGGACGCAGTATTTT. The V call is TRBV7-2, the J call TRBJ2-3; D might be TRBD2 (5 bases). V lost 5 bases to trimming and J lost 9 bases, with 18 bases between them. The length of the CDR3 is 14 residues. Germline assignment: CDR1 SGHTA and CDR2 FQGNSA. The whole variable domain, remainder taken from reference TRBV7-2 and TRBJ2-3, is GAGVSQSPSNKVTEKGKDVELRCDPISGHTALYWYRQSLGQGLEFLIYFQGNSAPDKSGLPSDRFSAERTGGSVSTLTIQRTQQEDSAVYLCASSLGIEMWTQYFGPGTRLTVL.

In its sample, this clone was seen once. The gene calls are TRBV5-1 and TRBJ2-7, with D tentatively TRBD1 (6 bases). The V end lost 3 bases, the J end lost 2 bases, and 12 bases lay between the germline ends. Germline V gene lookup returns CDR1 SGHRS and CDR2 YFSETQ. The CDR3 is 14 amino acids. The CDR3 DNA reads TGCGCCAGCAGCTACCTAGGGGGAACCTACGAGCAGTACTTC. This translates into CASSYLGGTYEQYF.

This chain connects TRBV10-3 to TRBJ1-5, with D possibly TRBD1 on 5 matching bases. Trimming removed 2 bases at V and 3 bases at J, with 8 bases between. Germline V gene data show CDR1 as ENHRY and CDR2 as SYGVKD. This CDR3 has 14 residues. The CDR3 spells CAISEPGDNQPQHF. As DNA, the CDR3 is TGTGCCATCAGTGAGCCGGGGGACAATCAGCCCCAGCATTTT.

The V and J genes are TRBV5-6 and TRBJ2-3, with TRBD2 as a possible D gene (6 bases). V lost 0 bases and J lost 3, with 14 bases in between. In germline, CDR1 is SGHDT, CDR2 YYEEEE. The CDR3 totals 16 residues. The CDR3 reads CASSLAPSALTDTQYF. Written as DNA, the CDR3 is TGTGCCAGCAGCTTGGCTCCTAGCGCCTTGACAGATACGCAGTATTTT.

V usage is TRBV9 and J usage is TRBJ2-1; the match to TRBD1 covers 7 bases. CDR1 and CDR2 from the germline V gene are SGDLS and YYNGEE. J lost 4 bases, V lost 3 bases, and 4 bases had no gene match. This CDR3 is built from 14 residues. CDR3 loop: CASSAWGQYNEQFF. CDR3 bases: TGTGCCAGCAGCGCTTGGGGACAGTACAATGAGCAGTTCTTC.

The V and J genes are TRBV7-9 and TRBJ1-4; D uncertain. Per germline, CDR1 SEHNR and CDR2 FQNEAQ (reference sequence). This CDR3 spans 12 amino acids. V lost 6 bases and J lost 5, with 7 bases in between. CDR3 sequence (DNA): TGTGCCAGCAGTCGGGGAAATGAAAAACTGTTTTTT. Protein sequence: CASSRGNEKLFF.

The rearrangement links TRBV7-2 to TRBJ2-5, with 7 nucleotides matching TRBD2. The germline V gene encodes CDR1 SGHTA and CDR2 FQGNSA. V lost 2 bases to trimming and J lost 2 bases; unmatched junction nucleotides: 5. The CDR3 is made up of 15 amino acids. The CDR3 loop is CASSLSLAVQETQYF. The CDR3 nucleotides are TGTGCCAGCAGCTTAAGTCTAGCGGTACAAGAGACCCAGTACTTC.

As DNA, the CDR3 is TGTGCCAGCAGCTCCGGACTAGCGGCCTGGAATGAGCAGTTCTTC. This sequence encodes CASSSGLAAWNEQFF. The V gene is TRBV7-6, the J gene TRBJ2-1; 10 nucleotides line up with TRBD2. Germline V gives CDR1 SGHVS, CDR2 FNYEAQ. This CDR3 region has 15 residues. Losses at the gene ends were 4 bases for V and 7 bases for J; bases not matched to a gene: 7.

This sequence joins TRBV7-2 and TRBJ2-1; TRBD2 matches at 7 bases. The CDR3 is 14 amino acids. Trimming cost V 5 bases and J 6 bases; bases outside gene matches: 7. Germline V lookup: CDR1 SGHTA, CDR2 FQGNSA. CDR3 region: CASSERLAPNEQFF. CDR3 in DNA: TGTGCCAGCAGCGAGAGACTAGCCCCCAATGAGCAGTTCTTC.

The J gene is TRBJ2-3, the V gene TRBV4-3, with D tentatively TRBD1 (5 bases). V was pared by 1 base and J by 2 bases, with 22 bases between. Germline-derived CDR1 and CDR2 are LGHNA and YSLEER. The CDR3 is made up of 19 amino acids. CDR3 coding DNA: TGCGCCAGCAGCCAAGTCGGGTTTAGGTCAGGGTTCATCACAGATACGCAGTATTTT. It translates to CASSQVGFRSGFITDTQYF.

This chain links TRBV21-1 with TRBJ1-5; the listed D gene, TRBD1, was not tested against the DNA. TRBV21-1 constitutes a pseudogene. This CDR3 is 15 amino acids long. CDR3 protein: CASSKEGQGIKPQHF. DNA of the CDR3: TGTGCCAGCAGCAAAGAGGGGCAGGGGATTAAGCCCCAGCATTTT.

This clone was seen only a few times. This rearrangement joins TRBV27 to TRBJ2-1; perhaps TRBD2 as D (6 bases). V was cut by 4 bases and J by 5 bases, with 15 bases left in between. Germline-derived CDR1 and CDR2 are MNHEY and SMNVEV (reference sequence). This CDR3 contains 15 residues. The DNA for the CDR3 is TGTGCCAGCAGTTGGGACGGGACTGCCCACAATGAGCAGTTCTTC. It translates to CASSWDGTAHNEQFF.

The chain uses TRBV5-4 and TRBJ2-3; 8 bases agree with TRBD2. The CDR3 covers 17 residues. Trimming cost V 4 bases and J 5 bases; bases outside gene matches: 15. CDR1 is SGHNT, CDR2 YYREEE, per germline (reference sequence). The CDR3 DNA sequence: TGTGCCAGCAGCCCATACCCCCGCGGGGGGCAGGGAGATACGCAGTATTTT. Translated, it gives CASSPYPRGGQGDTQYF.

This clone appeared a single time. The DNA for the CDR3 is TGTGCCAGCACCGTCTGGGTCGGGAGCGCCACAGATACGCAGTATTTT. It translates to CASTVWVGSATDTQYF. The chain combines TRBV11-2 with TRBJ2-3; D might be TRBD2 (6 bases). There are 16 residues in the CDR3. Germline assignment: CDR1 SGHAT and CDR2 FQNNGV. Deletions cut 7 bases from V and 2 bases from J, with 19 bases between.

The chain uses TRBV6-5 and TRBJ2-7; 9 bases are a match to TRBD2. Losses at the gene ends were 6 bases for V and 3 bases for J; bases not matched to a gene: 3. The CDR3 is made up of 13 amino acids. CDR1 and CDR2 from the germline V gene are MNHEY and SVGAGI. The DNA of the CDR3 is TGTGCCAGCAGGGAGACTAGCGGCTACGAGCAGTACTTC. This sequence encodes CASRETSGYEQYF.

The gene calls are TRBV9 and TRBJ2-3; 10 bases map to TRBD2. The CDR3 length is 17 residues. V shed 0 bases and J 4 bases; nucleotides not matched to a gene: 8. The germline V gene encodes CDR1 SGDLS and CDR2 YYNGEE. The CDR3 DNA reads TGTGCCAGCAGCGTAGCTATAACTAGCGGGGAGTCAGATACGCAGTATTTT. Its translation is CASSVAITSGESDTQYF.

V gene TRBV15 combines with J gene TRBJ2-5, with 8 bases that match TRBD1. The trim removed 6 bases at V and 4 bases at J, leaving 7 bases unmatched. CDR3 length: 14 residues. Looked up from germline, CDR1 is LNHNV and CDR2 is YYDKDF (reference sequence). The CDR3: CATSGQGGRETQYF. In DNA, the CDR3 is TGTGCCACCAGTGGACAGGGTGGGAGAGAGACCCAGTACTTC.